A selection of T cell receptor beta chains follows, all from one sample in a study of T-cell memory formation after mild COVID-19. From the 5' RACE reads, TCRdb called clonotypes with MiXCR, one entry per CDR3 protein. The table has a few hundred thousand distinct CDR3 sequences, over 15% seen once. The specimen was PBMCs or a T cell subset sorted from them (not recorded which). All receptors derive from a man between 18 and 35 years old who had mild COVID-19 (a few samples of this study predate the infection). Cell type and time point are not known. CDR3s include the opening cysteine and the closing phenylalanine or tryptophan. A D gene is named only where the DNA matches it firmly. Clone size is given for some rows only: seen once, a few or many times, or a class if the clone is expanded.

TGTGCCAGCGGAGCGGGGAGCGACACCGGGGAGCTGTTTTTT	CASGAGSDTGELFF	14	TRBD2	TRBV6-6	TRBJ2-2	-
TGTGCCAGCAGTTACTCCTTGGTGGGATCCTACAATGAGCAGTTCTTC	CASSYSLVGSYNEQFF	16	-	TRBV6-6	TRBJ2-1	few
TGTGCCAGCATCCCTACAGGGGGCGTGGAGACCCAGTACTTC	CASIPTGGVETQYF	14	TRBD1	TRBV7-9	TRBJ2-5	many
TGCGCCAGCAGCTTGGGGTCTGGGGGTATTGGCTACGAGCAGTACTTC	CASSLGSGGIGYEQYF	16	-	TRBV5-1	TRBJ2-7	-
TGTGCCAGCAGTCCTAGGGGGGGTGGGAACACTGAAGCTTTCTTT	CASSPRGGGNTEAFF	15	-	TRBV28	TRBJ1-1	many
TGCAGCGTTGCTTTTTCGGGCAGTCGGACTGAAGCTTTCTTT	CSVAFSGSRTEAFF	14	-	TRBV29-1	TRBJ1-1	-
TGTGCCAGCAGTCCAGGGCCTTGGGGCAATCAGCCCCAGCATTTT	CASSPGPWGNQPQHF	15	-	TRBV3-1	TRBJ1-5	few
TGCGCCAGCAGCTTGGGACTCAACACCGGGGAGCTGTTTTTT	CASSLGLNTGELFF	14	-	TRBV5-1	TRBJ2-2	many
TGCGCCAGCAGCTTGGATCGGGAACCGGAGTATTTT	CASSLDREPEYF	12	-	TRBV5-1	TRBJ2-3	-
TGTGCCAGCAGCTTTCTGACAGGGGGATTCACTGAAGCTTTCTTT	CASSFLTGGFTEAFF	15	TRBD1	TRBV7-8	TRBJ1-1	few